This TCR beta chain was sequenced in a study of blood T cells in healthy people across ages. Per the germline V gene, CDR1 is SEHNR and CDR2 is FQNEAQ (reference sequence). This CDR3 comprises 14 residues. V lost 5 bases and J 4 bases, leaving 14 bases between the germline ends. This clonotype has only a few counts. Its antigen is not identified. The authors ran a second PCR of 7 to 11 cycles using a sample-barcoded 5' primer and a J-beta primer mix. Sequencing yielded, for each sample, at least 2.5 million paired-end reads carrying CDR3. TCRdb re-called the 5' RACE reads through MiXCR, storing one row per CDR3 protein. The sample includes 750,000 or so distinct CDR3 sequences, roughly 25% of them seen just once. Study-wide results and caveats: Versus aged donors, long-lived donors had higher diversity and more naive CD4+ cells.

The same specimen was also included in a second study, on T cells of mothers and their children. That source notes: Primer M1S, used in the second PCR, introduced sample barcodes and 2-4 random nucleotides.

The sample was blood. The source of this sequence is a boy aged 5-17 years in good health. V usage is TRBV7-9 and J usage is TRBJ1-1; no clear D gene. For the CDR3, the DNA is TGTGCCAGCAGCCCCATGGTCCCGGCCACTGAAGCTTTCTTT. As protein: CASSPMVPATEAFF.